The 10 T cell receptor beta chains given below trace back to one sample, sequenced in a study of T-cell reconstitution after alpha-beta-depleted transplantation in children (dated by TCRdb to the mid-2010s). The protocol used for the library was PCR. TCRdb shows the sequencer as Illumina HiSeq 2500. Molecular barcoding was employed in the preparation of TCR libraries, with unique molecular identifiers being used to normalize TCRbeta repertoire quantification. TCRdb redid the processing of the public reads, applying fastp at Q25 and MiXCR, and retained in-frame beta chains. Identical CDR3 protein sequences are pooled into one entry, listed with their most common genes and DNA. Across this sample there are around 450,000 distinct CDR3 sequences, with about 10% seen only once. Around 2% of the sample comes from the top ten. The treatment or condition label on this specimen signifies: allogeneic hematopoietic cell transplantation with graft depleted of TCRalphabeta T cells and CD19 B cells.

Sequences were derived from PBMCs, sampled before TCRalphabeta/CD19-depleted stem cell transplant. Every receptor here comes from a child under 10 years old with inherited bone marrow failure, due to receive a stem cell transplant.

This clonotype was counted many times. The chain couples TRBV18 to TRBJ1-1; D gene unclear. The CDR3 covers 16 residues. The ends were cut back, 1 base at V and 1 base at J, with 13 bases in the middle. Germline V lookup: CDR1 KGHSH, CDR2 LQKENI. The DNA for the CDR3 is TGTGCCAGCTCACCACGTGTCCAGACGGAGAACACTGAAGCTTTCTTT. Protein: CASSPRVQTENTEAFF.

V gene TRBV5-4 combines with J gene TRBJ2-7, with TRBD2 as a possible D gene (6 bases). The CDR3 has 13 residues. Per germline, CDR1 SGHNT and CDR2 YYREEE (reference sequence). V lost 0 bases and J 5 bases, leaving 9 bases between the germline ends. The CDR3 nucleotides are TGTGCCAGCAGCTTGGCGACTAGTAACGAGCAGTACTTC. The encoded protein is CASSLATSNEQYF.

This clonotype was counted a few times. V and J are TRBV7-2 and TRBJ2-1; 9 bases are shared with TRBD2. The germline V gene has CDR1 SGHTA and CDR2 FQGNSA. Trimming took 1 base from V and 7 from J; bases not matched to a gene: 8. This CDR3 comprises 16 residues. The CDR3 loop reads CASSLVRAGGGNEQFF. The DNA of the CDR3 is TGTGCCAGCAGCTTAGTTCGGGCGGGAGGGGGGAATGAGCAGTTCTTC.

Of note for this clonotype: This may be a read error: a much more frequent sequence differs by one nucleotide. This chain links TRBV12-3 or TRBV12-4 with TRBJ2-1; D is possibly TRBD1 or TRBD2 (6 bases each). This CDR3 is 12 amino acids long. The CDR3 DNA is TGTGCCAGCACCTTCGGGGGCAATGAGCATTTCTTC. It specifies CASTFGGNEHFF.

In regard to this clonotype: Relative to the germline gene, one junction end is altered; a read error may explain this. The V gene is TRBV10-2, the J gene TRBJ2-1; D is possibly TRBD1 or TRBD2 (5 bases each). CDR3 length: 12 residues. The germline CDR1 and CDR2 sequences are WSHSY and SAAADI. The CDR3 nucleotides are TGCGCCAGCAGGGACTGGGGCGATGACCAGTTCTTC. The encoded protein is CASRDWGDDQFF.

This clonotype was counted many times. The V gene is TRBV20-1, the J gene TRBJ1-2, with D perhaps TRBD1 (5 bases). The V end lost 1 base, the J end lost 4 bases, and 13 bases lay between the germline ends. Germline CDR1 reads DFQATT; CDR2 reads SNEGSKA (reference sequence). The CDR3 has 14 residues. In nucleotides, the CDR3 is TGCAGTGCTAGAGCGCAGGGAAGGGGCTATGGCTACACCTTC. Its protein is CSARAQGRGYGYTF.

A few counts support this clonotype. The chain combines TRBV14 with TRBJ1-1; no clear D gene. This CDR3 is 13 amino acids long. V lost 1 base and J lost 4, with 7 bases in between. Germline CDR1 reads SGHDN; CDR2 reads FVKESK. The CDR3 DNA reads TGTGCCAGCAGCCAAGCGAGAAGCACTGAAGCTTTCTTT. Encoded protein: CASSQARSTEAFF. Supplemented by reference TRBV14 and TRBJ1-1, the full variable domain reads EAGVTQFPSHSVIEKGQTVTLRCDPISGHDNLYWYRRVMGKEIKFLLHFVKESKQDESGMPNNRFLAERTGGTYSTLKVQPAELEDSGVYFCASSQARSTEAFFGQGTRLTVV.

This CDR3 reads CSPTEGGDTEAFF. The CDR3 nucleotides are TGCAGTCCTACCGAGGGGGGGGACACTGAAGCTTTCTTT. This chain uses TRBV20-1 with TRBJ1-1; a possible D gene is TRBD1 (6 bases). V was shortened by 8 bases and J by 3 bases, with 16 bases between the two germline ends. The CDR3 sequence is 13 residues long. Germline V CDR1 and CDR2: DFQATT, SNEGSKA (reference sequence).

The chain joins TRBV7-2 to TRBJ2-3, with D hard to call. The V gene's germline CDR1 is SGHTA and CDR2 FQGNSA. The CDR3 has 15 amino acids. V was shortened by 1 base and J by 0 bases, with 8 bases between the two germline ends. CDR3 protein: CASSLGVSSTDTQYF. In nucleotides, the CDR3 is TGTGCCAGCAGCTTAGGCGTTAGCAGCACAGATACGCAGTATTTT.

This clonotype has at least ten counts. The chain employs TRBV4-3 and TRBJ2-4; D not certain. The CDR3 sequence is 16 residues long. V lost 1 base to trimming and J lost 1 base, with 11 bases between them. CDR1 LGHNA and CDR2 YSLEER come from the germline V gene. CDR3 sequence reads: CASSQVGVGAKNIQYF. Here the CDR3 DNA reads TGCGCCAGCAGCCAAGTTGGGGTGGGGGCCAAAAACATTCAGTACTTC.